The source of this T cell receptor beta chain is a study of Graves' ophthalmopathy and Graves' hyperthyroidism. This clonotype was counted many times. The antigen is undetermined. Aged 18 to 65, hyperthyroidism patients had new diagnoses of under 2 months' duration. The source of the PBMCs was 9.5 to 10 ml of fresh peripheral blood. With V trimmed by 5 bases and J by 2 bases, 4 bases remained unmatched. CDR3 size: 14 residues. CDR1 and CDR2 from the germline V gene are DFQATT and SNEGSKA (reference sequence). Study findings and constraints: Blood was where most expanded thyroid clonotypes above 0.001 frequency also turned up. A 13-signature model separated ophthalmopathy from stable hyperthyroidism, reaching about 88% sensitivity and 75% to 83% specificity cross-validated.

RNA transcripts provided the template for amplifying TCR beta CDR3 regions. HTBI primers were used in a first-round RT-PCR, which preceded a second-round multiplex PCR. TCRdb independently ran MiXCR on the multiplex PCR reads; one entry per CDR3 protein. There are about 620,000 distinct CDR3 sequences in the sample; 22% occur only once, and about 6.6% lies in the top ten. The source is a woman aged 18-29 years with stable Graves' hyperthyroidism. Some clones in this sample may be carry-over from other donors' samples. The sample comprised peripheral blood. The chain links TRBV20-1 to TRBJ1-5, with 9 nucleotides matching TRBD1. CDR3 sequence: CSAPTGGGNQPQHF. CDR3 DNA: TGCAGTGCTCCCACAGGGGGCGGCAATCAGCCCCAGCATTTT.